One sample yielded the 10 T cell receptor beta chains listed below, sequenced in a study of PD-1 blockade in classical Hodgkin lymphoma. TCRdb's copy holds only in-frame clones and misses some; the assay was immunoSEQ multiplex PCR. The sample holds roughly 9,900 clones, about 94% seen once. Every single patient, without exception, relapsed after autologous stem cell transplantation, and brentuximab vedotin exposure varied. Sequencing was performed on peripheral blood mononuclear cells (PBMCs), taken at baseline. All receptors derive from a human donor with classical Hodgkin lymphoma.

The rearrangement uses TRBV30 and TRBJ2-5, with D possibly being TRBD2 (6 bases). The CDR3 is 12 amino acids. In germline, CDR1 is GTSNPN, CDR2 SVGIG (reference sequence). V lost 2 bases and J lost 5, with 9 bases in between. The CDR3, as DNA: TGTGCCTGGAGTAGGAGGGTTGAGACCCAGTACTTC. Amino acids: CAWSRRVETQYF.

The chain is built from TRBV28 and TRBJ2-1; D tentatively reads TRBD1 or TRBD2 (6 bases each). Germline CDR1 and CDR2: MDHEN and SYDVKM. V shed 8 bases and J shed 6 bases, with 23 bases lying between them. The CDR3 spans 16 residues. Written as DNA, the CDR3 is TGTGCCAGCGAATCCCTAAGGGGGGAGGCCATCAATGAGCAGTTCTTC. It translates to CASESLRGEAINEQFF.

This clone was observed a single time. V usage is TRBV4-1 and J usage is TRBJ1-6, with unresolved D. V lost 0 bases to trimming and J lost 7 bases, with 13 bases between them. The germline V gene encodes CDR1 MGHRA and CDR2 YSYEKL. CDR3 length equals 16 residues. The CDR3 region has the DNA TGCGCCAGCAGCCAAGAGTATGGCCCGGGAAATTCACCCCTCCACTTT. Translation: CASSQEYGPGNSPLHF.

The chain carries TRBV7-9 and TRBJ2-7, with TRBD2 matching 7 bases. V trimming: 5 bases; J trimming: 6 bases; junction bases outside the gene matches: 13. CDR1 is SEHNR and CDR2 is FQNEAQ in the germline V gene (reference sequence). The CDR3 has 15 amino acids. CDR3 sequence (DNA): TGTGCCAGCAGCCCAAAGGGACTCCGCGGGGGCGAGCAGTACTTC. Translated, it gives CASSPKGLRGGEQYF.

The gene calls are TRBV28 and TRBJ2-5, with D tentatively TRBD1 or TRBD2 (5 bases each). Germline V gene data show CDR1 as MDHEN and CDR2 as SYDVKM. Trimming removed 6 bases at V and 3 bases at J, with 17 bases between. CDR3 length equals 15 residues. In DNA form, the CDR3 reads TGTGCCAGCAGCCCTGAGGGACCGGGCAAAGAGACCCAGTACTTC. It yields the protein CASSPEGPGKETQYF. The entire variable domain, with the rest obtained from reference TRBV28 and TRBJ2-5, is as follows: DVKVTQSSRYLVKRTGEKVFLECVQDMDHENMFWYRQDPGLGLRLIYFSYDVKMKEKGDIPEGYSVSREKKERFSLILESASTNQTSMYLCASSPEGPGKETQYFGPGTRLLVL.

The chain employs TRBV7-2 and TRBJ2-7; 7 bases map to TRBD2. With V trimmed by 1 base and J by 4 bases, 10 bases remained unmatched. The germline CDR1 and CDR2 sequences are SGHTA and FQGNSA. The CDR3 extends over 16 amino acids. DNA of the CDR3: TGTGCCAGCAGCTTAGAAGGGTTAGCGGGTATGTACGAGCAGTACTTC. Its translation: CASSLEGLAGMYEQYF.

This chain uses TRBV28 with TRBJ2-3; D gene unclear. Germline V gene data show CDR1 as MDHEN and CDR2 as SYDVKM. V lost 2 bases and J lost 5, with 14 bases in between. CDR3 size: 15 residues. The DNA for the CDR3 is TGTGCCAGCAGTTTAGAAATTCCCCGTAAAGATACGCAGTATTTT. Residues: CASSLEIPRKDTQYF.

The chain joins TRBV19 to TRBJ2-1, with 9 bases aligning to TRBD2. With V trimmed by 5 bases and J by 7 bases, 12 bases remained unmatched. This CDR3 has 16 amino acids. Germline CDR1 is LNHDA and CDR2 is SQIVND (reference sequence). CDR3 loop: CASSPLAREGRNEQFF. CDR3 DNA: TGTGCCAGTAGTCCTCTGGCGCGGGAGGGACGGAATGAGCAGTTCTTC.

The chain carries TRBV18 and TRBJ2-5, with 9 nucleotides matching TRBD1. V dropped 3 bases and J dropped 4; count of bases not matched to a gene: 6. Germline assignment: CDR1 KGHSH and CDR2 LQKENI. This CDR3 has 15 residues. This CDR3 reads CASSPSTGGGETQYF. The CDR3 region has the DNA TGTGCCAGCTCACCTTCGACAGGGGGTGGAGAGACCCAGTACTTC.

The chain links TRBV30 to TRBJ2-7; a possible D gene is TRBD1 (6 bases). Germline values: CDR1 GTSNPN, CDR2 SVGIG (reference sequence). Trimming took off 0 bases at V and 3 bases at J, with 6 bases between the two ends. The CDR3 is 12 amino acids. The CDR3 DNA sequence: TGTGCCTGGAGTGTACAGGGCTACGAGCAGTACTTC. Translated, it gives CAWSVQGYEQYF.